One sample yielded the 28 T cell receptor beta chains listed below, sequenced in a study of tumor and adjacent non-tumor tissue in lung cancer. The library came from three nested PCR rounds adapted from ARM-PCR protocols. TCRdb called the multiplex PCR reads again in MiXCR, with one record for every CDR3 protein. The sample has approximately 76,000 distinct CDR3 sequences; roughly 75% are singletons. RNA was extracted from bulk tissue without any cell sorting. The sequenced material came from lung tumor tissue. These TCRs come from an older woman with non-small cell lung cancer.

Ten or more counts support this clonotype. This rearrangement joins TRBV11-2 to TRBJ2-3; D is unresolved. V was shortened by 0 bases and J by 0 bases, with 7 bases between the two germline ends. This CDR3 is built from 15 residues. The germline V gene has CDR1 SGHAT and CDR2 FQNNGV. The CDR3 nucleotides read TGTGCCAGCAGCTTAGAATTCCAGAGCACAGATACGCAGTATTTT. Translated: CASSLEFQSTDTQYF.

This clonotype was counted between two and nine times. A junction boundary mismatches the germline segment, possibly from a read error. This chain joins TRBV7-2 and TRBJ2-7; weak D call: TRBD2 (6 bases). CDR1 is SGHTA and CDR2 is FQGNSA in the germline V gene. There are 15 residues in the CDR3. CDR3 DNA sequence: TGTGCCAGCAGCTTAGCCTATAGCGGCGGGTACGAGCAATACTTC. It encodes CASSLAYSGGYEQYF.

The V call is TRBV6-5, the J call TRBJ1-3, with D perhaps matching TRBD1 (5 bases). Germline-derived CDR1 and CDR2 are MNHEY and SVGAGI. The CDR3 length is 16 residues. CDR3 in amino acids: CVGSLGRSSSGNTIYF. The CDR3 DNA sequence: TGTGTAGGCAGTTTGGGACGTTCGAGCTCTGGAAACACCATATATTTT.

This clonotype was counted ten times or more. The chain recombines TRBV20-1 with TRBJ2-7; D is possibly TRBD2 (5 bases). Trimming shortened V by 6 bases and J by 5 bases, and 20 bases separated the two germline ends. The CDR3 is made up of 14 amino acids. CDR1 DFQATT and CDR2 SNEGSKA come from the germline V gene (reference sequence). The CDR3 coding sequence is TGCAGTGCCACCAAAACTAGGTCTTTCGACGAGCAGTACTTC. Its translation: CSATKTRSFDEQYF.

This clonotype has just a few counts. This sequence joins TRBV24-1 and TRBJ2-1, with 7 nucleotides matching TRBD2. The CDR3 runs 14 residues. Trimming cost V 1 base and J 12 bases; bases outside gene matches: 8. Germline CDR1 is KGHDR and CDR2 is SFDVKD. In nucleotides, the CDR3 is TGTGCCACCAGTGATTTTTGGGGGGGTTCAGGGCAGTTCTTC. It specifies CATSDFWGGSGQFF.

About this clonotype itself: A read error may account for a junction end that differs from germline. This chain joins TRBV6-5 and TRBJ1-2; D might be TRBD1 (6 bases). The CDR3 is made up of 15 amino acids. Germline V gene sequence: CDR1 MNHEY, CDR2 SVGAGI. The CDR3 nucleotides read TGTGCAAGCAGTTACCCCGGGGCGGGGGGCGTTGGCTACATCTTC. This gives the protein CASSYPGAGGVGYIF.

This clonotype was picked up a small number of times. The germline gene is not matched at one end of the junction; a read error may be the cause. V usage is TRBV29-1 and J usage is TRBJ2-7, with TRBD1 identical over 10 bases. Germline CDR1 is SQVTM and CDR2 is ANQGSEA. The CDR3 spans 16 residues. Here the CDR3 DNA reads TGCAGCGTTGATAACGCCCCGGGACAGGGGCCTCACGAGCAATACTTC. Its protein is CSVDNAPGQGPHEQYF.

This clonotype was recorded once. One end of the junction varies from germline; a read error may be responsible. J is TRBJ2-7 and V is TRBV19, with unresolved D. The CDR3 spans 14 residues. Germline V lookup: CDR1 LNHDA, CDR2 SQIVND (reference sequence). The CDR3: CASSIGRATYVQYF. In nucleotides, the CDR3 is TGTGCCAGTAGTATCGGCCGGGCGACCTACGTGCAGTACTTC.

This clonotype was picked up many times. The chain uses TRBV20-1 and TRBJ2-7; 11 bases agree with TRBD2. The CDR3 is 15 residues long. The trim removed 2 bases at V and 3 bases at J, leaving 6 bases unmatched. Germline values: CDR1 DFQATT, CDR2 SNEGSKA (reference sequence). The CDR3 here is CSARTHGTSGYEQYF. CDR3 sequence (DNA): TGCAGTGCTAGAACTCATGGGACTAGCGGCTACGAGCAGTACTTC.

With respect to this clonotype: In this CDR3 the conserved last residue, phenylalanine or tryptophan, is missing, so a read error is likely. This chain uses TRBV5-1 with TRBJ2-1; the D is unclear. CDR1 and CDR2 (germline): SGHRS, YFSETQ. V shed 4 bases and J shed 9 bases, with 8 bases lying between them. This CDR3 has 11 residues. The DNA for the CDR3 is TGCGCCAGCAGCGGGGATCTTGAGCAGTTCATC. Translation: CASSGDLEQFI.

This clonotype has ten or more counts. The rearrangement links TRBV11-2 to TRBJ2-7, with D unresolved. The CDR3 contains 14 residues. V dropped 5 bases and J dropped 0 bases, with 11 bases sitting between them. Germline V gene lookup returns CDR1 SGHAT and CDR2 FQNNGV. CDR3 nucleotides: TGTGCCAGCAGCCTCCAGCCCCTCTCCTACGAGCAGTACTTC. It encodes CASSLQPLSYEQYF. Full variable domain (remainder filled in from reference TRBV11-2 and TRBJ2-7): EAGVAQSPRYKIIEKRQSVAFWCNPISGHATLYWYQQILGQGPKLLIQFQNNGVVDDSQLPKDRFSAERLKGVDSTLKIQPAKLEDSAVYLCASSLQPLSYEQYFGPGTRLTVT.

Details on this clonotype: A much larger clone is a single base away; this may be a read error. The CDR3 does not end in the conserved phenylalanine or tryptophan, so this is likely a read error. The rearrangement joins TRBV5-6 to TRBJ2-5, with D perhaps TRBD1 (6 bases). V lost 0 bases and J 2 bases, leaving 14 bases between the germline ends. This CDR3 has 16 residues. Germline-derived CDR1 and CDR2 are SGHDT and YYEEEE. This chain's CDR3 is CASSLADRPYQETQYL. DNA of the CDR3: TGTGCCAGCAGCTTGGCCGACAGGCCTTATCAAGAGACCCAGTACCTC.

This rearrangement joins TRBV6-6 to TRBJ2-1; 7 positions agree with TRBD2. The CDR3 consists of 15 residues. Germline-derived CDR1 and CDR2 are MNHNY and SVGAGI (reference sequence). V lost 8 bases to trimming and J lost 2 bases; unmatched junction nucleotides: 9. CDR3 coding DNA: TGTGCCAGCTGGGGACTAACGGGAGCCTACAATGAGCAGTTCTTC. Its protein is CASWGLTGAYNEQFF.

About this clonotype itself: Germline and junction disagree at one end, which may indicate a read error. The chain employs TRBV6-2 or TRBV6-3 and TRBJ2-7; 8 bases map to TRBD1. CDR1 and CDR2 (germline): MNHEY, SVGEGT. This CDR3 is built from 14 residues. As DNA, the CDR3 is TGTGCCAGCAGTTGGCGGGCAGGGGGCTTCGAGCAGTATTTC. This sequence encodes CASSWRAGGFEQYF.

With respect to this clonotype: The CDR3 ends on some other residue instead of the conserved phenylalanine or tryptophan, so this is likely a read error. The CDR3 here is CSVEDSGTGPPDTQYL. In nucleotides, the CDR3 is TGCAGCGTTGAAGACAGTGGGACAGGCCCCCCAGATACGCAGTATTTG. J is TRBJ2-3 and V is TRBV29-1; 8 nucleotides agree with TRBD1. Looked up from germline, CDR1 is SQVTM and CDR2 is ANQGSEA. Trimming took 0 bases from V and 4 from J; bases not matched to a gene: 9. The length of the CDR3 is 16 residues.

The gene calls are TRBV19 and TRBJ2-1, with D unresolved. Trimming stripped 6 bases from V and 4 bases from J, with 7 bases between. The germline gives CDR1 LNHDA, CDR2 SQIVND (reference sequence). There are 12 residues in the CDR3. The CDR3 sequence: CASSLTYNEQFF. The CDR3 bases are TGTGCCAGTAGCCTGACTTACAATGAGCAGTTCTTC.

On this clonotype itself: Germline and junction disagree at one end, which may indicate a read error. This sequence joins TRBV6-5 and TRBJ2-1; 14 bases line up with TRBD2. Germline V gene sequence: CDR1 MNHEY, CDR2 SVGAGI. The CDR3 loop spans 15 amino acids. CDR3 sequence reads: CASGRGTSGSGEQLF. CDR3 DNA sequence: TGTGCCAGCGGTCGAGGGACTAGCGGGAGTGGTGAGCAGTTATTC.

A single count supports this clonotype. One end of the junction is discordant with germline, which a read error may explain. The chain joins TRBV6-2 or TRBV6-3 to TRBJ2-1; TRBD1 matches 8 bases. The CDR3 spans 15 residues. From germline, CDR1 is MNHEY and CDR2 SVGEGT. CDR3 nucleotides: TGTGCCAGCAGTTACAGGCAGGGGGCGTGGGATGAGCGGTTCTTC. It codes for CASSYRQGAWDERFF.

This clonotype came up many times. The chain recombines TRBV4-2 with TRBJ2-3; the match to TRBD2 covers 7 bases. CDR3 size: 16 residues. The germline V gene encodes CDR1 LGHNA and CDR2 YNFKEQ. V was clipped by 1 base and J by 4 bases; unmatched bases: 8. The CDR3 DNA is TGTGCCAGCAGCCAAGTAACTAGCGTAATCCCAGATACGCAGTATTTT. Amino acid sequence: CASSQVTSVIPDTQYF.

As concerns this clonotype: This could be a read error, since a much larger clone is one nucleotide away. This is likely a read error, given that the CDR3 carries no conserved phenylalanine or tryptophan at its end. CDR3 coding DNA: TGTGCCAGCAGTTACGCAGGGGGCCTGAACACTGAAGCTTTCCTT. This gives the protein CASSYAGGLNTEAFL. The chain has TRBV6-6 and TRBJ1-1, with 8 nucleotides matching TRBD1. CDR3 size: 15 residues. V lost 2 bases to trimming and J lost 0 bases; unmatched junction nucleotides: 2. Germline CDR1 and CDR2: MNHNY and SVGAGI (reference sequence).

To note about this clonotype: The germline gene is not matched at one end of the junction; a read error may be the cause. V is TRBV6-1 and J is TRBJ2-2; no clear D gene. CDR1 is MNHNS, CDR2 SASEGT, per germline. The CDR3 is made up of 14 amino acids. CDR3 region: CASSLQANIGELFF. The CDR3 DNA follows: TGTGCCAGCAGCCTTCAGGCGAACATCGGGGAGCTGTTTTTT.

A note on this clonotype: A single base separates this from a much larger clone, so it may be a read error. The CDR3 carries no conserved terminal phenylalanine or tryptophan, so it likely arises from a read error. The chain is built from TRBV5-1 and TRBJ2-1; a weak D match, TRBD2 (7 bases). This CDR3 region has 15 residues. The V end lost 3 bases, the J end lost 7 bases, and 17 bases lay between the germline ends. CDR1 and CDR2 from the germline V gene are SGHRS and YFSETQ. The CDR3 region has the DNA TGCGCCAGCAGCTGGTCGGGGGGCTCGATAAATGAGCAGTTCTCC. It specifies CASSWSGGSINEQFS.

In regard to this clonotype: Mismatch with germline at one junction end may stem from a read error. CDR3 sequence: CATSEGTGVNVLTF. The CDR3 DNA reads as TGTGCCACCAGTGAGGGGACTGGGGTCAACGTCCTGACTTTC. The gene calls are TRBV6-1 and TRBJ2-6; D is possibly TRBD2 (6 bases). This CDR3 region has 14 residues. The germline V gene has CDR1 MNHNS and CDR2 SASEGT.

Remarks on this clonotype: A clone one base away is much larger, so this may be a read error. The V gene is TRBV30, the J gene TRBJ2-1; D may be TRBD1 (5 bases). This CDR3 region has 14 residues. Looked up from germline, CDR1 is GTSNPN and CDR2 is SVGIG (reference sequence). CDR3 region: CAWRPDRIYKEQFF. The CDR3 DNA follows: TGTGCCTGGAGACCTGACAGAATATACAAAGAGCAGTTCTTC.

The table lists this clonotype with a few counts. The gene calls are TRBV29-1 and TRBJ2-3, with 8 bases identical to TRBD1. CDR3 length equals 16 residues. Germline CDR1 is SQVTM and CDR2 is ANQGSEA. The ends lost 0 bases at V and 10 bases at J; junction bases unmatched: 15. CDR3 protein: CSVEDTGTGPPDAQYF. CDR3 coding DNA: TGCAGCGTTGAAGACACCGGGACAGGTCCTCCTGATGCGCAGTATTTT.

Details on this clonotype: A junction end diverges from the germline sequence, so it may reflect a read error. J is TRBJ2-2 and V is TRBV5-1; the D gene is possibly TRBD2 (7 bases). This CDR3 is 17 amino acids long. The V gene's germline CDR1 is SGHRS and CDR2 YFSETQ. The CDR3 bases are TGCACCAGCAGCTTGGCGGGGGCAGGGAGAAACACCGGGGAGCTGTTTTTT. Translated: CTSSLAGAGRNTGELFF.

The chain recombines TRBV29-1 with TRBJ2-1, with a possible D match to TRBD2 (6 bases). Germline V gene data show CDR1 as SQVTM and CDR2 as ANQGSEA. Trimming left V 0 bases short and J 1 base short, with 13 bases between. The CDR3 has 16 residues. In nucleotides, the CDR3 is TGCAGCGTTGAAGACTACGTGACTAGGTCCTACAATGAGCAGTTCTTC. Translating gives CSVEDYVTRSYNEQFF.

Note on this clonotype: Compared with germline, one end of the junction differs, possibly owing to a read error. The chain combines TRBV12-3 or TRBV12-4 with TRBJ2-2; TRBD2 is a possible D gene (5 bases). The CDR3 has 14 amino acids. The CDR3 DNA follows: TGTGCCAGCAGTTTAATGGGGTACTCCGGGGAGTTGTTTTTT. Translation: CASSLMGYSGELFF.